The clone carrying this T cell receptor beta chain has a count of ten or more. Generated by immunoSEQ multiplex PCR, the TCRdb table keeps only in-frame clones and is missing some. Of about 210,000 clones in the sample, about four fifths were seen once. V trimming: 5 bases; J trimming: 2 bases; junction bases outside the gene matches: 9. The CDR3 has 16 residues. Per the germline V gene, CDR1 is SGHVS and CDR2 is FNYEAQ. The data are from a study of blood T cell repertoires in COVID-19. This clonotype was obtained from a woman older than 75 with COVID-19, enrolled during active disease. The chain is built from TRBV7-6 and TRBJ2-3, with 8 bases matching TRBD1. The sample comprised peripheral blood. The CDR3 sequence: CASSQAGTGHTDTQYF. CDR3 bases: TGTGCCAGCAGCCAAGCCGGGACAGGCCACACAGATACGCAGTATTTT.